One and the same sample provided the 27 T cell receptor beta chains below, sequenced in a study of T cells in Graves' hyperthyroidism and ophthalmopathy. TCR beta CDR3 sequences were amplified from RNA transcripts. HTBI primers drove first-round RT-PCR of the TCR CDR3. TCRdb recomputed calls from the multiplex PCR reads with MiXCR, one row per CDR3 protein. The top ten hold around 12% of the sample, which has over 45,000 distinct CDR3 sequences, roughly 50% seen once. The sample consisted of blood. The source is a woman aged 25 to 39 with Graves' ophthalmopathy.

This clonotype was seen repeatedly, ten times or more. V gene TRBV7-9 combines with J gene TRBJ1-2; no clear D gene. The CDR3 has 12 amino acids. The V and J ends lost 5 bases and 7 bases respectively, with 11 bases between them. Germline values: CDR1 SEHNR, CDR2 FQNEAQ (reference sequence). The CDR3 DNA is TGTGCCAGCAGCCATAGCCTCCGTGGCTACACCTTC. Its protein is CASSHSLRGYTF.

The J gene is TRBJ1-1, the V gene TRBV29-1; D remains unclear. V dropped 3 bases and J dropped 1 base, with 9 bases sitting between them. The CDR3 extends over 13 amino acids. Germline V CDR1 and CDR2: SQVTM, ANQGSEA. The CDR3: CSVDDLPNTEAFF. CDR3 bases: TGCAGCGTTGACGATCTTCCGAACACTGAAGCTTTCTTT.

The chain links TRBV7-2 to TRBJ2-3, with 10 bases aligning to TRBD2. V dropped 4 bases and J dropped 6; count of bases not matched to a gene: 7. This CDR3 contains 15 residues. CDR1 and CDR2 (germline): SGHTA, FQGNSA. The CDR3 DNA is TGTGCCAGCAGCTCTAGCGGGAGCAACCCGGATACGCAGTATTTT. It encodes CASSSSGSNPDTQYF.

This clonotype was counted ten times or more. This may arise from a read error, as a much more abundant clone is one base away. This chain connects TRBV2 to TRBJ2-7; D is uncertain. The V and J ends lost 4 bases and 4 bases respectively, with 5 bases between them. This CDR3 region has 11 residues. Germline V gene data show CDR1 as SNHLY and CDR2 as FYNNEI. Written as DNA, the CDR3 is TGTGCCAGCAGTGGGGTTTACGAGCAGTACTTC. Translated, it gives CASSGVYEQYF.

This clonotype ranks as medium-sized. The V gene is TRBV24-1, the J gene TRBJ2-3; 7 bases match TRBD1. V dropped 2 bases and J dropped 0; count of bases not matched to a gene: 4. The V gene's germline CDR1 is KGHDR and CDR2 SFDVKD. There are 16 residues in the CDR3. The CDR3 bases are TGTGCCACCAGTGATTACGGCAGGGGGAGCACAGATACGCAGTATTTT. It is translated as CATSDYGRGSTDTQYF.

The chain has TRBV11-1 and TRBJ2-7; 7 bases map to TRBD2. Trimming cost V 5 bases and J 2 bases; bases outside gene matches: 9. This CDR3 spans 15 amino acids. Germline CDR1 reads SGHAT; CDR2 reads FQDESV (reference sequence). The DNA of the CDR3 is TGTGCCAGCAGCAAGGCCAGCGGGGCCACCTACGAGCAGTACTTC. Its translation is CASSKASGATYEQYF.

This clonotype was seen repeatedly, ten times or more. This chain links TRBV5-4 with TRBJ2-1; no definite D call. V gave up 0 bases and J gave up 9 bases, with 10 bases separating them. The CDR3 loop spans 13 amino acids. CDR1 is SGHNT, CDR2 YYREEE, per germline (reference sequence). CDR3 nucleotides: TGTGCCAGCAGCTTGGCCGTTAGTTGTGAGCAGTTCTTC. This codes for CASSLAVSCEQFF.

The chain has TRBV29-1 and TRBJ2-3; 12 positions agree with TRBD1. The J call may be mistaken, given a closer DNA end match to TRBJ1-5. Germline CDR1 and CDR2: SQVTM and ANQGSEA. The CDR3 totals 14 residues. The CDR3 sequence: CSVAGTGGTDTQHF. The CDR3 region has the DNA TGCAGCGTTGCCGGGACAGGGGGCACAGATACGCAGCATTTT.

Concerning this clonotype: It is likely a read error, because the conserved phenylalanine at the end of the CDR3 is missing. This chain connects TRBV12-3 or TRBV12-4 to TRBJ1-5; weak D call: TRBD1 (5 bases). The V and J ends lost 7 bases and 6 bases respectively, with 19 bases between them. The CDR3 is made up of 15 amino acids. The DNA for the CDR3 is TGTGCCAGCACGCCCGGGCAGGGACTGGGTCAGCCCCAGCATCTT. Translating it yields CASTPGQGLGQPQHL.

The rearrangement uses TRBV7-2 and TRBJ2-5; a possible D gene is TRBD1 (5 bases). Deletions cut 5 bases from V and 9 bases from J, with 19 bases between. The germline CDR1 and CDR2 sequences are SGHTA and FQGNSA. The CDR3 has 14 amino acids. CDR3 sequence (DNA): TGTGCCAGCAGCCCGCAGGGAAGCAATCAGCCCCAGTACTTC. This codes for CASSPQGSNQPQYF.

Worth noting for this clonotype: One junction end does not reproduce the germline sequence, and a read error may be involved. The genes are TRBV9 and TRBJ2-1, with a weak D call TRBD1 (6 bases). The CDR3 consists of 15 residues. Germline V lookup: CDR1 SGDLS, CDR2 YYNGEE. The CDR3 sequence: CANSARQVGAYEQFF. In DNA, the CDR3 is TGTGCCAACAGCGCCAGACAGGTCGGGGCCTATGAGCAGTTCTTC.

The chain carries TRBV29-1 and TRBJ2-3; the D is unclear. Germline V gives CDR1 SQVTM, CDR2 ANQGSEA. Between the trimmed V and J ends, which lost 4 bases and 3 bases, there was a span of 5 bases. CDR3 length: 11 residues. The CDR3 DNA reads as TGCAGCGTTGCCGGGACAGATACGCAGTATTTT. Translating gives CSVAGTDTQYF.

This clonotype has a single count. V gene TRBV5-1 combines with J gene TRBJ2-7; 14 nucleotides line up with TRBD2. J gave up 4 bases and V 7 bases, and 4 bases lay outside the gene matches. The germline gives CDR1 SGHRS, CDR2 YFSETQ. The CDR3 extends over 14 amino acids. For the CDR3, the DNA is TGCGCCAGCGGCCGACTAGCGGGAGGGTACGAGCAGTACTTC. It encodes CASGRLAGGYEQYF.

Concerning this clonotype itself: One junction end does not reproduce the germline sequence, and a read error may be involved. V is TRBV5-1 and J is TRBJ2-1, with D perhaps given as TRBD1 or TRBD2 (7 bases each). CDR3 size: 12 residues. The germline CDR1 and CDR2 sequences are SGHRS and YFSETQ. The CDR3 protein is CVSSQGGSEQFF. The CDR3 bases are TGCGTCAGCAGCCAGGGGGGGAGTGAGCAGTTCTTC.

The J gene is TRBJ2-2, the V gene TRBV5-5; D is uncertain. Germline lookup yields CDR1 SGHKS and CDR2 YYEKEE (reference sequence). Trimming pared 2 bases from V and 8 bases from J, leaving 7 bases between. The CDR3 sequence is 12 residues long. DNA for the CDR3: TGTGCCAGCAGCTTCGGAACAGGGGAGCTGTTTTTT. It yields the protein CASSFGTGELFF.

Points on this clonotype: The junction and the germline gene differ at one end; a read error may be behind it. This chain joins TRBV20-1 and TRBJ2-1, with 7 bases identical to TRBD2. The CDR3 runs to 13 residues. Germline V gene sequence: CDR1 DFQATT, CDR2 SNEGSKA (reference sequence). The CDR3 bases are TGCAGTGCTAGGCAGGGAGGGAGCAATCAGCAGTTCTTC. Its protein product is CSARQGGSNQQFF.

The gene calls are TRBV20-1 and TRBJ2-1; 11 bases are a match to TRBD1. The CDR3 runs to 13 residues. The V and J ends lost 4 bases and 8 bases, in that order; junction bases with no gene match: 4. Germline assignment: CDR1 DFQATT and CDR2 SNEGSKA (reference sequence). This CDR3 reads CSAIWTGGYEQFF. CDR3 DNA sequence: TGCAGTGCTATCTGGACAGGGGGCTATGAGCAGTTCTTC.

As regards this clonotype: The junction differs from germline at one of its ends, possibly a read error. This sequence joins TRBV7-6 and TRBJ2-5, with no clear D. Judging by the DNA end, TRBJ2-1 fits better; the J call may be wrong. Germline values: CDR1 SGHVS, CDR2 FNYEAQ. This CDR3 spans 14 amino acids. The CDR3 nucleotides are TGTGCCAGTAGCTTAGACCGGGTTCAAGAGACCCAGTTCTTC. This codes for CASSLDRVQETQFF.

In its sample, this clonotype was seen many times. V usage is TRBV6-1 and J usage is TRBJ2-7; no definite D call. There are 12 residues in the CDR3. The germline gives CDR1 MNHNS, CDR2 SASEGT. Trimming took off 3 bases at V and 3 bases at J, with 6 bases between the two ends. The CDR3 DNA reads TGTGCCAGCAGTGAGCAGAACTACGAGCAGTACTTC. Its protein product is CASSEQNYEQYF.

CDR3 sequence: CASSQESWGQFF. CDR3 DNA: TGTGCCAGCAGCCAAGAAAGCTGGGGGCAGTTCTTC. The chain has TRBV14 and TRBJ2-1; D uncertain. Germline V gene data show CDR1 as SGHDN and CDR2 as FVKESK. V lost 0 bases to trimming and J lost 12 bases, with 9 bases between them. The CDR3 runs to 12 residues.

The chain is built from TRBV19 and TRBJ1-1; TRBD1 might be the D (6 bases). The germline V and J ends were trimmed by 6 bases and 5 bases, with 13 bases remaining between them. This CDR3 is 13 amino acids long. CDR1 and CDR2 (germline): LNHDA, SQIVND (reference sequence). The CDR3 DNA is TGTGCCAGTAGAACCAGGGGATCAACTGAAGCTTTCTTT. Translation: CASRTRGSTEAFF.

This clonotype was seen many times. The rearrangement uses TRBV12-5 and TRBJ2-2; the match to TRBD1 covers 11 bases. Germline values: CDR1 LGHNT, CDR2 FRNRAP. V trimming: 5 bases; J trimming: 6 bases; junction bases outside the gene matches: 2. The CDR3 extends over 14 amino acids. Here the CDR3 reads CASGQGQGAGELFF. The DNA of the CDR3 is TGTGCTAGTGGTCAGGGACAGGGGGCCGGGGAGCTGTTTTTT. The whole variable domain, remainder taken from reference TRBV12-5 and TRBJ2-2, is DARVTQTPRHKVTEMGQEVTMRCQPILGHNTVFWYRQTMMQGLELLAYFRNRAPLDDSGMPKDRFSAEMPDATLATLKIQPSEPRDSAVYFCASGQGQGAGELFFGEGSRLTVL.

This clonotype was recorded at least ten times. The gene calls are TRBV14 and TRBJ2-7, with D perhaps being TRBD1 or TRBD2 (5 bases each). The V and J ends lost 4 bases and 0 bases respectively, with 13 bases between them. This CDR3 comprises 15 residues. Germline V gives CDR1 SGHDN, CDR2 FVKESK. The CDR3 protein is CASSRYGDGSYEQYF. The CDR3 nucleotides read TGTGCCAGCAGCCGGTATGGGGACGGCTCCTACGAGCAGTACTTC. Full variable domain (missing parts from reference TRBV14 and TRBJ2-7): EAGVTQFPSHSVIEKGQTVTLRCDPISGHDNLYWYRRVMGKEIKFLLHFVKESKQDESGMPNNRFLAERTGGTYSTLKVQPAELEDSGVYFCASSRYGDGSYEQYFGPGTRLTVT.

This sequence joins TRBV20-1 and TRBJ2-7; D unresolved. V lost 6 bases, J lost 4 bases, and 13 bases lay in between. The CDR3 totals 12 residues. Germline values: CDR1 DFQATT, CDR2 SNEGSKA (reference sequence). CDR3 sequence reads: CSAAGDLYEQYF. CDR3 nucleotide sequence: TGCAGTGCGGCAGGTGATTTGTACGAGCAGTACTTC.

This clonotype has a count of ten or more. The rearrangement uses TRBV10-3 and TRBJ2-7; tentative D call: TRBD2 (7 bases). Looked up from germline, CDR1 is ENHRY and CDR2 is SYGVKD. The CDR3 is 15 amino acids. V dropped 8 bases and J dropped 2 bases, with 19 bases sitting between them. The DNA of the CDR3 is TGTGCCATCGGAGGGGGGACGGGAGGCCCCTACGAGCAGTACTTC. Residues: CAIGGGTGGPYEQYF.

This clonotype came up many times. The CDR3 loop is CASSLQVSYEQYF. The CDR3 DNA is TGTGCCAGCAGTTTACAAGTCTCCTACGAGCAGTACTTC. V and J are TRBV12-3 or TRBV12-4 and TRBJ2-7; D uncertain. There are 13 residues in the CDR3. V was trimmed by 2 bases and J by 0 bases, leaving 5 bases between them.

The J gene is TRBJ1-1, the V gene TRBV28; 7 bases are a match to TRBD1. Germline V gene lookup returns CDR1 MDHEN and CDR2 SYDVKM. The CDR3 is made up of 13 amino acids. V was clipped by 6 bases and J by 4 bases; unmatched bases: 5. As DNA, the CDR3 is TGTGCCAGCAGCCACAGGGGTAGCACTGAAGCTTTCTTT. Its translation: CASSHRGSTEAFF.